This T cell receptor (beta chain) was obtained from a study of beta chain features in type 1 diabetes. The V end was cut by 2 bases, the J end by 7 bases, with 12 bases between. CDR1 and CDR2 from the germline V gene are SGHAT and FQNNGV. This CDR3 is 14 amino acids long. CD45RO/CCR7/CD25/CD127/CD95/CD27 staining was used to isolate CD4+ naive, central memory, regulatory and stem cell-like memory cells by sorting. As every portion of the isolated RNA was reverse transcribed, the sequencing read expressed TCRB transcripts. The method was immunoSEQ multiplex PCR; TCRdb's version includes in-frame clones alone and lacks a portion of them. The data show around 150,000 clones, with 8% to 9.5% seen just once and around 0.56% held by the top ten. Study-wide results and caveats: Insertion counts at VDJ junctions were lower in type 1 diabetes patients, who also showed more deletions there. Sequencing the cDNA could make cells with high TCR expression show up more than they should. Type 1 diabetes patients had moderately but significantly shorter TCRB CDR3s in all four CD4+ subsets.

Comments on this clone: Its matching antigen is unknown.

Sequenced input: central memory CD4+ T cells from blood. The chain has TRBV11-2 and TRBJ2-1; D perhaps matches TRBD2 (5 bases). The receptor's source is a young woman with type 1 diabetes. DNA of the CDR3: TGTGCCAGCAGCTTAAGCGGTGTCACGAATGAGCAGTTCTTC. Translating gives CASSLSGVTNEQFF.